The present TCR beta chain was sequenced within a study of spatial heterogeneity in lung cancer. Broader study findings: Ubiquitous and regional expanded TCR counts mirrored ubiquitous and regional nonsynonymous mutation counts, respectively. One measure, the expanded intratumoral alpha and beta TCR count, tracked tumor mutation counts.

Each CDR3 protein gets one entry after TCRdb re-called the 5' RACE reads with MiXCR. The repertoire holds under 8,500 distinct CDR3 sequences, with 9% to 10% as singletons. As for time point: sample taken at primary tumor resection. At least ten counts were recorded for this clonotype. Its specificity is unknown. The specimen was lung tumor tissue, collected at surgery. This TCR derives from a male donor with early-stage non-small cell lung cancer.

This CDR3 reads CASRRGGANTGELFF. The CDR3 DNA reads TGTGCCAGCAGGCGTGGGGGAGCGAACACCGGGGAGCTGTTTTTT. The rearrangement links TRBV6-6 to TRBJ2-2; either TRBD1 or TRBD2 may supply D (5 bases each). The CDR3 spans 15 residues. Looked up from germline, CDR1 is MNHNY and CDR2 is SVGAGI (reference sequence). Trimming cost V 6 bases and J 0 bases, with 11 bases left between them.